This T cell receptor (beta chain) is from a study of blood T cell repertoires in COVID-19. Study-wide context: In each case, the material was cDNA or gDNA derived from T cells, B-cell-depleted T cells, or PBMCs.

Measured with immunoSEQ multiplex PCR; TCRdb has only the in-frame clones, and not every one. The data contain around 59,000 clones, about nine tenths of them singletons. Trimming cost V 2 bases and J 4 bases, with 9 bases left between them. Germline CDR1 reads KGHSH; CDR2 reads LQKENI. CDR3 length: 14 residues. Sequenced: peripheral blood. This chain uses TRBV18 with TRBJ2-1; the D gene is possibly TRBD1 (6 bases). This TCR came from a man aged 55 to 70 with acute or convalescent COVID-19. CDR3 nucleotide sequence: TGTGCCAGCTCACCAGCGACAGGTTACAATGAGCAGTTCTTC. It yields the protein CASSPATGYNEQFF.